The source of this T cell receptor beta chain is a study of blood T cell repertoires in COVID-19. Overall study context: Whether acute or convalescent, the COVID-19 samples came from the United States, Italy and Spain. T cells, B-cell-depleted T cells, or PBMCs provided the cDNA or gDNA that served as material.

The sample holds a few counts of this clone. Germline CDR1 is MDHEN and CDR2 is SYDVKM. CDR3 size: 13 residues. With V trimmed by 2 bases and J by 4 bases, 1 base remained unmatched. In the authors' workflow: Reference gene primers were amplified, and this amplification served to estimate nucleated cell counts. Libraries were prepared by immunoSEQ multiplex PCR; TCRdb keeps only in-frame clonotypes and omits some of them. V and J calls and clone size are those listed in that table; D and trimming were worked out from the DNA. The table has 25,000 to 30,000 clones, about 85% seen once. The TCR originated in an older woman with acute or convalescent COVID-19. The J gene is TRBJ1-2, the V gene TRBV28, with TRBD1 identical over 7 bases. The source material was peripheral blood. The CDR3 spells CASSLGTVYGYTF. The CDR3 DNA follows: TGTGCCAGCAGTTTAGGGACAGTCTATGGCTACACCTTC.